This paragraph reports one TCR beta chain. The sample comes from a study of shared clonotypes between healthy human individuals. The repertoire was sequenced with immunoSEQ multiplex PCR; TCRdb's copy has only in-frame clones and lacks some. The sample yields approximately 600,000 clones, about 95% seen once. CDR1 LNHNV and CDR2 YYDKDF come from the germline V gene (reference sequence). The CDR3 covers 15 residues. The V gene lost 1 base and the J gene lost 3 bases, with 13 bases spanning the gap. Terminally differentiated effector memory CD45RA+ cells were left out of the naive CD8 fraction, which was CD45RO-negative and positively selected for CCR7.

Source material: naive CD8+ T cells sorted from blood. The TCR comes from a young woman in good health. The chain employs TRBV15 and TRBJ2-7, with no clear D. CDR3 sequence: CATSRVLGGLYEQYF. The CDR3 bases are TGTGCCACCAGCAGAGTTCTGGGCGGCCTCTACGAGCAGTACTTC.